These 17 T cell receptor beta chains share one sample of origin, sequenced in a study of cytomegalovirus exposure and HLA in healthy donors. PCR employed 60 Vbeta and 13 Jbeta primers. Generated by immunoSEQ multiplex PCR, the TCRdb table keeps only in-frame clones and is missing some. The table has about 190,000 clones, roughly 79% seen once; the top ten hold roughly 1.6%. The sequenced material came from PBMCs. Receptor source: a young woman in good health and CMV-seronegative.

The chain uses TRBV5-1 and TRBJ2-2; maybe TRBD1 (6 bases). CDR1 is SGHRS and CDR2 is YFSETQ in the germline V gene. This CDR3 is 16 amino acids long. With 4 bases removed from V and 5 bases from J, the gap between germline ends came to 18 bases. The CDR3 DNA is TGCGCCAGCAGCCTAACCGGGACACCCCAAACCGGGGAGCTGTTTTTT. Its translation is CASSLTGTPQTGELFF.

The rearrangement joins TRBV5-4 to TRBJ2-3; TRBD2 matches at 9 bases. The V gene end was trimmed by 3 bases and the J gene end by 2 bases; junction bases not matched to a gene: 4. Germline-derived CDR1 and CDR2 are SGHNT and YYREEE (reference sequence). The CDR3 totals 15 residues. Written as DNA, the CDR3 is TGTGCCAGCAGCTCCGCTAGCGGGGTCACAGATACGCAGTATTTT. Amino acid sequence: CASSSASGVTDTQYF.

This clone was counted a few times. This chain uses TRBV5-1 with TRBJ1-2; weak D call: TRBD1 (5 bases). CDR3 length: 15 residues. The germline CDR1 and CDR2 sequences are SGHRS and YFSETQ. The V end lost 4 bases, the J end lost 3 bases, and 16 bases lay between the germline ends. The CDR3 nucleotides read TGCGCCAGCAGCGATGTCTGGGGCAGGGACTATGGCTACACCTTC. Translation gives CASSDVWGRDYGYTF.

The chain is built from TRBV7-2 and TRBJ1-6; no clear D. The CDR3 contains 15 residues. Germline V gene sequence: CDR1 SGHTA, CDR2 FQGNSA. Trimming stripped 4 bases from V and 8 bases from J, with 15 bases between. CDR3 protein: CASSSTGGGDSPLHF. Here the CDR3 DNA reads TGTGCCAGCAGCTCCACCGGAGGAGGAGATTCACCCCTCCACTTT.

Concerning this clone itself: At one boundary the junction diverges from the germline segment, which might be a read error. The chain joins TRBV11-2 to TRBJ2-5, with TRBD2 identical over 10 bases. Looked up from germline, CDR1 is SGHAT and CDR2 is FQNNGV. The CDR3 covers 14 residues. Written as DNA, the CDR3 is TGTGCCAGCAGCTCTGGTAGGCTAGCGGGGGAACTGGACTTC. Translation gives CASSSGRLAGELDF. Looking up the rest from reference TRBV11-2 and TRBJ2-5 gives the full variable domain: EAGVAQSPRYKIIEKRQSVAFWCNPISGHATLYWYQQILGQGPKLLIQFQNNGVVDDSQLPKDRFSAERLKGVDSTLKIQPAKLEDSAVYLCASSSGRLAGELDFGPGTRLLVL.

The chain links TRBV29-1 to TRBJ1-1; unclear D gene. CDR3 length equals 13 residues. The V gene lost 1 base and the J gene lost 1 base, with 7 bases spanning the gap. Germline CDR1 SQVTM, CDR2 ANQGSEA. The CDR3 sequence is CSVEAAANTEAFF. The CDR3 nucleotides are TGCAGCGTTGAAGCAGCGGCGAACACTGAAGCTTTCTTT.

The chain uses TRBV28 and TRBJ2-7; 7 nucleotides match TRBD2. Per the germline V gene, CDR1 is MDHEN and CDR2 is SYDVKM. CDR3 length equals 14 residues. The J segment lost 2 bases and the V segment lost 6 bases, leaving 7 bases of the junction unmatched. CDR3 protein: CASRPSGMTYEQYF. As DNA, the CDR3 is TGTGCCAGCAGACCAAGCGGGATGACCTACGAGCAGTACTTC.

V gene TRBV2 combines with J gene TRBJ1-2; possible D gene TRBD1, 5 bases. In germline, CDR1 is SNHLY, CDR2 FYNNEI. V was cut by 8 bases and J by 0 bases, with 16 bases left in between. The CDR3 runs 15 residues. This CDR3 reads CASGQSQISNYGYTF. DNA of the CDR3: TGTGCCAGCGGACAAAGTCAGATCTCTAACTATGGCTACACCTTC.

DNA of the CDR3: TGTGCCAGCAGCCTCGGGACACAGGAGGCTGAAAAACTGTTTTTT. It specifies CASSLGTQEAEKLFF. V gene TRBV5-5 combines with J gene TRBJ1-4; D may be TRBD1 (6 bases). The CDR3 loop spans 15 amino acids. CDR1 is SGHKS, CDR2 YYEKEE, per germline (reference sequence). The ends were cut back, 4 bases at V and 7 bases at J, with 17 bases in the middle.

The chain has TRBV19 and TRBJ1-1; the D gene is possibly TRBD1 (5 bases). Trimming pared 6 bases from V and 0 bases from J, leaving 11 bases between. Germline CDR1 reads LNHDA; CDR2 reads SQIVND (reference sequence). The CDR3 spans 14 residues. DNA of the CDR3: TGTGCCAGTAGAACGACAGTCATGAACACTGAAGCTTTCTTT. Translation: CASRTTVMNTEAFF.

The V call is TRBV7-2, the J call TRBJ2-7; 10 bases agree with TRBD1. The V gene's germline CDR1 is SGHTA and CDR2 FQGNSA. Unmatched junction bases numbered 9, after V lost 5 bases and J lost 2 bases. The CDR3 spans 16 residues. This chain's CDR3 is CASSERGQGLTYEQYF. The CDR3 DNA sequence: TGTGCCAGCAGCGAACGGGGACAGGGGCTCACCTACGAGCAGTACTTC. Drawing the rest from reference TRBV7-2 and TRBJ2-7, the complete variable domain is GAGVSQSPSNKVTEKGKDVELRCDPISGHTALYWYRQSLGQGLEFLIYFQGNSAPDKSGLPSDRFSAERTGGSVSTLTIQRTQQEDSAVYLCASSERGQGLTYEQYFGPGTRLTVT.

The chain uses TRBV28 and TRBJ1-1, with 10 bases lining up with TRBD1. The CDR3 is 16 amino acids. Germline CDR1 and CDR2: MDHEN and SYDVKM. V dropped 6 bases and J dropped 1; count of bases not matched to a gene: 8. The CDR3, as DNA: TGTGCCAGCAGCAGTCCGGGACAGGGGAGGAACACTGAAGCTTTCTTT. Translated: CASSSPGQGRNTEAFF.

The chain joins TRBV7-9 to TRBJ2-3; no definite D call. V was pared by 6 bases and J by 3 bases, with 19 bases between. Looked up from germline, CDR1 is SEHNR and CDR2 is FQNEAQ (reference sequence). The CDR3 has 16 amino acids. CDR3 loop: CASSYALGRLTDTQYF. Here the CDR3 DNA reads TGTGCCAGCAGTTATGCCCTAGGTCGGCTTACAGATACGCAGTATTTT.

This clone was detected a few times. The chain combines TRBV6-5 with TRBJ1-2, with D perhaps matching TRBD1 (5 bases). In germline, CDR1 is MNHEY, CDR2 SVGAGI. V lost 1 base to trimming and J lost 8 bases, with 5 bases between them. CDR3 size: 11 residues. The CDR3 DNA is TGTGCCAGCAGTTACTGGGGCGGCTACACCTTC. It is translated as CASSYWGGYTF.

The chain couples TRBV6-1 to TRBJ1-4, with 8 bases identical to TRBD1. The CDR3 covers 15 residues. V lost 7 bases, J lost 8 bases, and 12 bases stayed unmatched. CDR1 is MNHNS, CDR2 SASEGT, per germline. This chain's CDR3 is CASTPFRTGNEKLFF. The CDR3 DNA follows: TGTGCCAGCACGCCTTTTAGGACAGGGAACGAAAAACTGTTTTTT.

The chain recombines TRBV5-4 with TRBJ2-7, with 13 positions matching TRBD2. The CDR3 is made up of 15 amino acids. The junction had 7 bases not matched to a gene; V was cut back by 4 bases and J by 6 bases. In germline, CDR1 is SGHNT, CDR2 YYREEE (reference sequence). The DNA for the CDR3 is TGTGCCAGCAGCACACTAGCGGGAGGGCCCCTCGAGCAGTACTTC. Translating gives CASSTLAGGPLEQYF.

This clone was seen only a few times. The V and J genes are TRBV6-1 and TRBJ1-4, with a tentative D call TRBD1 (5 bases). The CDR3 covers 13 residues. The germline CDR1 and CDR2 sequences are MNHNS and SASEGT. V lost 7 bases and J lost 8, with 14 bases in between. The CDR3 bases are TGTGCCAGCACTCTGGGGCGGTTAGAAAAACTGTTTTTT. The encoded protein is CASTLGRLEKLFF.